The present TCR beta chain was sequenced within a study of glioma-infiltrating T cells. Study results and limitations: Non-neoplastic patients had below-expected tissue-blood divergence, while all gliomas exceeded expectation. CDR3 overlap between tissue and blood was very small.

The iRepertoire nested amplicon-rescue multiplex PCR amplified TCR alpha and beta CDR3s from RNA. Tissue mRNA or PBMC total RNA, roughly 85-450 ng, went into one-step reverse transcription and amplification. TCRdb fed the multiplex PCR reads into MiXCR, producing one record per CDR3 protein. The sample yields tens of thousands of distinct CDR3 sequences, approximately 22% seen once. This clonotype was seen many times. What it recognizes is unknown. The sequenced sample consisted of glioma tissue, nonneoplastic brain tissue, or PBMCs (not recorded which). This receptor was identified in a human donor with low-grade glioma or glioblastoma, undergoing nonglioma brain surgery, or in good health (not recorded which).

The CDR3, as DNA: TGCAGCGCTCATTCACAGGGTCGGGGCTACACCTTC. The encoded protein is CSAHSQGRGYTF. The chain has TRBV29-1 and TRBJ1-2; maybe TRBD1 (6 bases). CDR3 size: 12 residues. The V end was cut by 7 bases, the J end by 8 bases, with 17 bases between. CDR1 and CDR2 (germline): SQVTM, ANQGSEA.